Listed below are T cell receptor beta chains from one sample, sequenced in a study of blood T cell repertoires in COVID-19. Method: immunoSEQ multiplex PCR; TCRdb's copy keeps in-frame clones and lacks some. Of approximately 360,000 clones detected, around four fifths appear once; the ten largest clones hold approximately 5%. The source material was PBMCs or T cells enriched from blood (not recorded which). The receptors stem from a woman aged 45 to 65 who had recovered from COVID-19. CDR3s include the opening cysteine and the closing phenylalanine or tryptophan. Each record gives: D gene, J gene, V gene, CDR3 protein. A D gene is named only where the DNA matches it firmly.

>.|TRBJ1-2|TRBV6-2/TRBV6-3
CASSYYPAGLIHYGYTF
>.|TRBJ2-2|TRBV21-1
CASSPPPGGKLDGELFF
>.|TRBJ2-1|TRBV5-6
CASKKNTGGYNGQFF
>.|TRBJ1-4|TRBV3-1/TRBV3-2
CASSQVGQGGEKLFF
>.|TRBJ1-3|TRBV5-1
CASSLAGDAGNTIYF
>TRBD1|TRBJ1-2|TRBV4-3
CASSQDMQGGNGYTF
>TRBD1|TRBJ1-1|TRBV5-1
CASSRETGQGMNTEAFF
>TRBD1|TRBJ2-2|TRBV4-2
CASSHPTGQVNTGELFF
>TRBD1|TRBJ1-2|TRBV7-3
CASSLTGQGNYGYTF
>TRBD2|TRBJ2-7|TRBV11-2
CASSLGGTSGEQYF
>TRBD2|TRBJ2-5|TRBV15
CATSTRLAGEQETQYF
>TRBD2|TRBJ2-5|TRBV27
CASSFVPGGTQGTQYF
>.|TRBJ1-1|TRBV19
CASSPGHISEAFF
>.|TRBJ1-6|TRBV5-6
CASSYDSAEYSPLHF
>TRBD2|TRBJ2-2|TRBV13
CASSRTSGNTGELFF
>.|TRBJ2-6|TRBV29-1
CSVADTHSGANVLTF
>.|TRBJ1-2|TRBV12-3/TRBV12-4
CASREPGLLYHF
>TRBD1|TRBJ2-3|TRBV6-6
CASRPTGGRGTDTQYF
>TRBD1|TRBJ1-4|TRBV5-1
CASSLGAGGNEKLFF
>.|TRBJ2-5|TRBV15
CATSGWTDQRETQYF